This T cell receptor (beta chain) was recovered during a study of regulatory T cells in long-lasting Graves disease. Time point defined: persistent/refractory GD, antithyroid drugs over 5 years with positive TRAb. RNA extracted from PBMCs served as the sequencing template. Arm-PCR of CDR3 regions with iRepertoire HTBI primers generated TCR beta libraries. Original data processing: The study identified 50 to 70 TRBV and about 14 TRBJ segments across samples. TCRdb recomputed calls from the multiplex PCR reads with MiXCR, one row per CDR3 protein. TCRdb, rather than the study authors, made the V and J calls. This sample has more than 650,000 distinct CDR3 sequences, with 25% to 35% found just once. This CDR3 spans 15 amino acids. V shed 4 bases and J shed 7 bases, with 16 bases lying between them. CDR1 is MNHNS and CDR2 is SASEGT in the germline V gene.

This TCR came from a female donor with Graves disease. The sample here was peripheral blood mononuclear cells (PBMCs), taken when the disease was refractory, from a patient treated with antithyroid drugs. The V and J genes are TRBV6-1 and TRBJ1-4; D perhaps matches TRBD1 (6 bases). CDR3 coding DNA: TGTGCCAGCAGTGTCGTAAGGACAGCTGTTGAAAAACTGTTTTTT. Its protein product is CASSVVRTAVEKLFF.